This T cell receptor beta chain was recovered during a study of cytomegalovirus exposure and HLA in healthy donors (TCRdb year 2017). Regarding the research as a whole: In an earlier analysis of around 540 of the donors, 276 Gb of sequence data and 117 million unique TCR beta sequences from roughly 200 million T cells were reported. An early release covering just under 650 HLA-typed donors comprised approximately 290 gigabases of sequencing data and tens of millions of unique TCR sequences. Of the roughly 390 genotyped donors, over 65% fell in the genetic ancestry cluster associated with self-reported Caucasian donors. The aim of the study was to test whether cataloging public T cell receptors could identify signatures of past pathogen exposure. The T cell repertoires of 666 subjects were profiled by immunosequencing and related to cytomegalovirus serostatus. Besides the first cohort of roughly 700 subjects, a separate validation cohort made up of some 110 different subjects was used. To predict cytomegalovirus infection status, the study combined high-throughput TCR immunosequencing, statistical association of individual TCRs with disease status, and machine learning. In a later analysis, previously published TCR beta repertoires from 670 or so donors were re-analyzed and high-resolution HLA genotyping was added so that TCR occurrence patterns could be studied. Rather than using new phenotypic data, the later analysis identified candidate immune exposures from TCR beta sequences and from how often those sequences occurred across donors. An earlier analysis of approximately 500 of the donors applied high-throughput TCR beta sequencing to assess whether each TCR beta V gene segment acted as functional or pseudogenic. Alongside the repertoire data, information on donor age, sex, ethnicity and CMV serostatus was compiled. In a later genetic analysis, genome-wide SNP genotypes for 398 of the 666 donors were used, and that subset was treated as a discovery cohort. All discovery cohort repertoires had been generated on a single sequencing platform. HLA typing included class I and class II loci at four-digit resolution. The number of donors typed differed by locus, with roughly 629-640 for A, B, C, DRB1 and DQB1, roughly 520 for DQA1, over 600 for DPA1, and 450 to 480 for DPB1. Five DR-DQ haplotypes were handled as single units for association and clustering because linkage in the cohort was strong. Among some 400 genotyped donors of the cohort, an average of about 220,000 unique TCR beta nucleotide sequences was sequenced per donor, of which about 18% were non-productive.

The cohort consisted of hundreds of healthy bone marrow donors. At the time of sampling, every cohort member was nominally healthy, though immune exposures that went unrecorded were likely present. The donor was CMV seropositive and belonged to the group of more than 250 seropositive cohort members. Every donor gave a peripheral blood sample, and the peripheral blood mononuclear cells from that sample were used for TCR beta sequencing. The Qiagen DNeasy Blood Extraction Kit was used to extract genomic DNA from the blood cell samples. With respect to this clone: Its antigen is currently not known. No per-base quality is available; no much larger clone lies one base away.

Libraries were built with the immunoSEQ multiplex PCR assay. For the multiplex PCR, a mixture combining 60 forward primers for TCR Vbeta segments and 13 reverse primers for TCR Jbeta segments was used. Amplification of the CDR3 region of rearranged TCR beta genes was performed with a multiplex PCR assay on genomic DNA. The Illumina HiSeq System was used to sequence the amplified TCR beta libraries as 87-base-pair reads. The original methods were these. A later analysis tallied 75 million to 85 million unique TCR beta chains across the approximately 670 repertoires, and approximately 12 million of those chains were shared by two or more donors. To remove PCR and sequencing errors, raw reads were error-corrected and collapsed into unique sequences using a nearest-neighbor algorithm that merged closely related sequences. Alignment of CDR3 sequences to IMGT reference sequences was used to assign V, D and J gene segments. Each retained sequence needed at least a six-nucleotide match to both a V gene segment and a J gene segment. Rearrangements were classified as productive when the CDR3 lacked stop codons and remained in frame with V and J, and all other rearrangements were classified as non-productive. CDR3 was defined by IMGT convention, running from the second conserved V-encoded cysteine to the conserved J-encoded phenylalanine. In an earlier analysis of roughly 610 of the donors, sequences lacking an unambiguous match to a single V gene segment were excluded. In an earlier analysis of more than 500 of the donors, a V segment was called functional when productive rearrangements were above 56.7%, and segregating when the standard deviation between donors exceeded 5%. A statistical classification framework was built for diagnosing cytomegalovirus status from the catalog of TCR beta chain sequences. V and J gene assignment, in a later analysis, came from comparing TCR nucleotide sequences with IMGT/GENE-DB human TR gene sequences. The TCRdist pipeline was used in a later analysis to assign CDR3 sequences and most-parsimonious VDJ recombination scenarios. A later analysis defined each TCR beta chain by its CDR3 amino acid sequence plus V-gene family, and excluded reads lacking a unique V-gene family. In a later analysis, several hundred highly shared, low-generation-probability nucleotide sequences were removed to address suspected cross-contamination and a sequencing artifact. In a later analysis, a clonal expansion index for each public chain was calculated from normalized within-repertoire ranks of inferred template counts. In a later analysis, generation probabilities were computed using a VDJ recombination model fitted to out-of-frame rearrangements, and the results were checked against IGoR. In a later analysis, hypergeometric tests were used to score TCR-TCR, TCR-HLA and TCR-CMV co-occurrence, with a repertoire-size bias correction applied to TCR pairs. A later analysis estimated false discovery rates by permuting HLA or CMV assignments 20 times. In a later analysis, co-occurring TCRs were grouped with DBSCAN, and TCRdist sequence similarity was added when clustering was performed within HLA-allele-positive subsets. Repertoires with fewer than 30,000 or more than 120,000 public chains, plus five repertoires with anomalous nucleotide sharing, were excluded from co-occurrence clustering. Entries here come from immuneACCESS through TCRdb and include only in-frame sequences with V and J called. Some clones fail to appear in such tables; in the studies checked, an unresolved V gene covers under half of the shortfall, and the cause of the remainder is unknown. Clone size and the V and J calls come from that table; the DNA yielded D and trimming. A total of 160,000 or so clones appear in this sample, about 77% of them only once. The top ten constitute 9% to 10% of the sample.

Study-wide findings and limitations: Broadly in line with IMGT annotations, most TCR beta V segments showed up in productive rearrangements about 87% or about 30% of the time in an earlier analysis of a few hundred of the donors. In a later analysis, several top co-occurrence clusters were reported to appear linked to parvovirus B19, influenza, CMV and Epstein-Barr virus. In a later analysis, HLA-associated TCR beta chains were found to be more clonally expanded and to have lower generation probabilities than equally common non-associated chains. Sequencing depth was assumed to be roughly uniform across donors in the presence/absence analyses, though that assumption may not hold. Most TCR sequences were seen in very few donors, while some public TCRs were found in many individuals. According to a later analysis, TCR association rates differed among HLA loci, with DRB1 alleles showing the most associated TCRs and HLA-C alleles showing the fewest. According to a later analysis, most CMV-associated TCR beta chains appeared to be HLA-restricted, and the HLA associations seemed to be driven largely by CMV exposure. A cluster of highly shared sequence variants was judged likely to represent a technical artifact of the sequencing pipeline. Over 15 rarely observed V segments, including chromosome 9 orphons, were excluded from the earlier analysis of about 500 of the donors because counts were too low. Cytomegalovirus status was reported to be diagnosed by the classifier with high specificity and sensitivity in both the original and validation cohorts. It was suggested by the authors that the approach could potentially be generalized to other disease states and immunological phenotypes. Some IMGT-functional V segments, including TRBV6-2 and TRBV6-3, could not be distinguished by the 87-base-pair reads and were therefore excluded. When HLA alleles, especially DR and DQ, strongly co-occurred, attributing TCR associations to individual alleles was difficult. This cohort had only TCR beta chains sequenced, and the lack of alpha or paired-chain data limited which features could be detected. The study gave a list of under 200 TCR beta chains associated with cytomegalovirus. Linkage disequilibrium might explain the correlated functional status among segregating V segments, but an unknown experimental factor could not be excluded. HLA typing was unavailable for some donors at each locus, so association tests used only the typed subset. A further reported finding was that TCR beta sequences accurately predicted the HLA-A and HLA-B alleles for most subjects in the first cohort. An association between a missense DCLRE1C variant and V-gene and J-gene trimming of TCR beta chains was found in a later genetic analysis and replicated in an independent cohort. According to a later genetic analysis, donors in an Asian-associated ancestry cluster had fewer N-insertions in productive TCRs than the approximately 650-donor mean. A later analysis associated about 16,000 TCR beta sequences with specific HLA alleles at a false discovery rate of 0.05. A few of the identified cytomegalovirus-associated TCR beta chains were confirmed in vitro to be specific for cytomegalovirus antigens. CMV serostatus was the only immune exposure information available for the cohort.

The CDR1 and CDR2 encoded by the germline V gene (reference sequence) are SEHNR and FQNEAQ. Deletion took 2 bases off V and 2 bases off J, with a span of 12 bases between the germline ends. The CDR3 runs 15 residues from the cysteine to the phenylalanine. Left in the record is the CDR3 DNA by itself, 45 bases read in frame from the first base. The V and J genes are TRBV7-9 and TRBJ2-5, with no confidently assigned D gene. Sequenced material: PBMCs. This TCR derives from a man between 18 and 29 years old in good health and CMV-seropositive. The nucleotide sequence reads TGTGCCAGCAGCTTAAACCCAACAAGACAAGAGACCCAGTACTTC. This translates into CASSLNPTRQETQYF.